This T cell receptor (beta chain) was observed in a study of response to subunit inactivated influenza vaccine. Turning to this clonotype: The target antigen is unknown.

Germline assignment: CDR1 KGHSH and CDR2 LQKENI. The CDR3 is made up of 14 amino acids. V lost 4 bases, J lost 0 bases, and 8 bases lay in between. Overall study results and limits: Researchers suggested that each seasonal influenza vaccination recruits few new T cells.

TCRdb processed the RT-PCR reads anew with MiXCR; each CDR3 protein has one entry. The table lists approximately 520,000 distinct CDR3 sequences, about 15% of them singletons, with roughly 3% in the top ten. This clonotype originated in a man between 50 and 69 years old who received an inactivated influenza vaccine. The sequences come from CD4+ T cells sorted from PBMCs, collected roughly 24 months after vaccination. The rearrangement uses TRBV18 and TRBJ2-3; D not certain. The CDR3 nucleotides read TGTGCCAGCTCACGAGCGACAAGCACAGATACGCAGTATTTT. Its translation is CASSRATSTDTQYF.